A selection of T cell receptor beta chains follows, all from one sample in a study of T cells after yellow fever vaccination. TCRdb recomputed calls from the 5' RACE reads with MiXCR, one row per CDR3 protein. The sample holds hundreds of thousands of distinct CDR3 sequences, 9.5% to 15% seen once. The sample in question was CD4+ T cells sorted from PBMCs, obtained 15 days after the yellow fever booster vaccination. The receptors originated from a man aged 18 to 35 who received the YFV17D yellow fever vaccine. The CDR3 runs from the conserved cysteine through the conserved F or W. Fields, in order: clone size, D gene, V gene, J gene, CDR3 protein, CDR3 DNA. A D gene is named only where the DNA matches it firmly. Size is omitted from some rows. Given values are once, few, many or a class for expanded clones.

>.|.|TRBV27|TRBJ1-5
CASSPRWGGDGNQPQHF
TGTGCCAGCAGCCCCCGCTGGGGCGGGGACGGCAATCAGCCCCAGCATTTT
>few|.|TRBV2|TRBJ2-5
CASKLANQETQYF
TGTGCCAGCAAACTGGCGAATCAAGAGACCCAGTACTTC
>few|.|TRBV12-3/TRBV12-4|TRBJ1-1
CASLAGTNTEAFF
TGTGCCAGCCTGGCGGGGACGAACACTGAAGCTTTCTTT
>few|.|TRBV6-5|TRBJ2-3
CASGKLGTPSGTDTQYF
TGTGCCAGCGGCAAGCTGGGGACTCCCTCAGGGACAGATACGCAGTATTTT
>once|TRBD2|TRBV7-6|TRBJ2-7
CATSGLAGDEQYF
TGTGCCACATCGGGACTAGCGGGGGACGAGCAGTACTTC
>.|.|TRBV20-1|TRBJ2-7
CSATIGGSSYEQYF
TGCAGTGCCACTATAGGCGGCAGCTCCTACGAGCAGTACTTC
>many|TRBD2|TRBV20-1|TRBJ2-5
CSASDFSRGGETQYF
TGCAGTGCTAGCGATTTTTCGCGGGGGGGAGAGACCCAGTACTTC
>few|.|TRBV3-1|TRBJ1-3
CASSQASRGSGNTIYF
TGTGCCAGCAGCCAAGCTTCCAGGGGCTCTGGAAACACCATATATTTT
>few|.|TRBV6-1|TRBJ1-4
CASSEGGAANEKLFF
TGTGCCAGCAGTGAAGGAGGGGCGGCTAATGAAAAACTGTTTTTT
>many|.|TRBV9|TRBJ2-3
CASSVGPGTDTQYF
TGTGCCAGCAGCGTAGGTCCCGGCACAGATACGCAGTATTTT
>few|TRBD2|TRBV9|TRBJ2-3
CASSVGNGGASDTQYF
TGTGCCAGCAGCGTAGGGAACGGGGGGGCATCTGATACGCAGTATTTT
>.|.|TRBV19|TRBJ1-1
CASRWGWMNTEAFF
TGTGCCAGTAGGTGGGGGTGGATGAACACTGAAGCTTTCTTT
>.|TRBD2|TRBV20-1|TRBJ2-3
CSATVLAGTTDTQYF
TGCAGTGCTACAGTTCTAGCGGGGACCACAGATACGCAGTATTTT
>.|.|TRBV24-1|TRBJ1-5
CATSKTVNQPQHF
TGTGCCACCAGTAAGACAGTCAATCAGCCCCAGCATTTT
>.|.|TRBV5-1|TRBJ2-4
CASSKGLAKNIQYF
TGCGCCAGCAGCAAGGGACTAGCCAAAAACATTCAGTACTTC
>many|TRBD1|TRBV27|TRBJ1-1
CASRTGGTEAFF
TGTGCCAGCAGGACAGGGGGGACTGAAGCTTTCTTT
>many|TRBD1|TRBV4-3|TRBJ2-1
CASSHVWDRVYNEQFF
TGCGCCAGCAGCCACGTCTGGGACAGAGTATACAATGAGCAGTTCTTC
>few|.|TRBV5-1|TRBJ2-3
CASSPRPGGGERTDTQYF
TGCGCCAGCAGCCCACGCCCGGGTGGGGGCGAAAGGACAGATACGCAGTATTTT
>few|.|TRBV7-2|TRBJ2-7
CASSLEISYEQYF
TGTGCCAGCAGCTTAGAGATCTCCTACGAGCAGTACTTC
>.|.|TRBV5-6|TRBJ2-5
CASSLWSVAETQYF
TGTGCCAGCAGCTTGTGGTCAGTGGCAGAGACCCAGTACTTC
>.|.|TRBV4-3|TRBJ1-2
CASSQGPAGIRLYGYTF
TGCGCCAGCAGCCAAGGCCCAGCAGGGATTCGCCTATATGGCTACACCTTC
>many|TRBD2|TRBV29-1|TRBJ2-3
CSARLAGVTDTQYF
TGCAGCGCCAGACTAGCGGGCGTCACAGATACGCAGTATTTT
>few|.|TRBV7-9|TRBJ2-2
CASSPPVNTGELFF
TGTGCCAGCAGCCCCCCAGTGAACACCGGGGAGCTGTTTTTT
>.|.|TRBV9|TRBJ2-7
CASSVDRGGGEEQYF
TGTGCCAGCAGCGTAGACCGAGGCGGAGGTGAGGAGCAGTACTTC
>few|.|TRBV29-1|TRBJ1-2
CSVGRLNYGYTF
TGCAGCGTGGGACGTTTGAACTATGGCTACACCTTC
>few|.|TRBV11-2|TRBJ2-1
CATRPQGSNEQFF
TGTGCCACCCGACCCCAGGGGAGCAATGAGCAGTTCTTC
>.|TRBD2|TRBV9|TRBJ2-5
CASSGNSGGDKETQYF
TGTGCCAGCAGCGGAAATAGCGGGGGGGACAAAGAGACCCAGTACTTC
>few|.|TRBV6-5|TRBJ1-2
CASSYSITGKTGYTF
TGTGCCAGCAGTTACTCGATAACAGGAAAGACAGGCTACACCTTC
>few|.|TRBV18|TRBJ2-6
CASSPRSSSGANVLTF
TGTGCCAGCTCACCCCGCTCGAGCTCTGGGGCCAACGTCCTGACTTTC
>.|TRBD2|TRBV4-1|TRBJ2-1
CASSRGGIAGLGNEQFF
TGCGCCAGCAGCCGCGGGGGTATAGCGGGGCTAGGCAATGAGCAGTTCTTC
>.|TRBD1|TRBV29-1|TRBJ2-1
CSEGQVINEQFF
TGCAGCGAGGGACAGGTTATCAATGAGCAGTTCTTC
>many|.|TRBV7-6|TRBJ1-1
CASSSTVPPYWAFF
TGTGCCAGCAGCTCAACCGTCCCTCCTTATTGGGCTTTCTTT
>few|.|TRBV6-4|TRBJ1-1
CASSRDSSGEAFF
TGTGCCAGCAGCCGAGACAGTAGCGGTGAAGCTTTCTTT
>few|TRBD1|TRBV12-3/TRBV12-4|TRBJ1-2
CASSFRTGDSGYTF
TGTGCCAGCAGTTTTAGGACAGGGGACTCTGGCTACACCTTC
>.|.|TRBV5-1|TRBJ1-6
CASSFAGIETNSPLHF
TGCGCCAGCAGCTTTGCGGGGATAGAAACTAATTCACCCCTCCACTTT
>.|.|TRBV5-5|TRBJ2-5
CASSLGQTQYF
TGTGCCAGCAGCCTAGGTCAGACCCAGTACTTC
>.|.|TRBV29-1|TRBJ2-5
CSVEGQNGGTQYF
TGCAGCGTTGAGGGTCAGAATGGAGGGACCCAGTACTTC
>.|.|TRBV7-2|TRBJ2-4
CASSLVAGLENIQYF
TGTGCCAGCAGCTTAGTTGCCGGGTTGGAAAACATTCAGTACTTC
>few|.|TRBV4-3|TRBJ2-2
CASSEQDIFGELFF
TGCGCCAGCAGCGAGCAGGACATTTTCGGGGAGCTGTTTTTT
>few|.|TRBV20-1|TRBJ2-1
CSAGRGHSSYNEQFF
TGCAGTGCCGGCAGGGGACACTCTTCTTACAATGAGCAGTTCTTC
>.|.|TRBV5-6|TRBJ1-2
CASSLVEGIGYTF
TGTGCCAGCAGCTTGGTTGAGGGGATTGGCTACACCTTC
>.|.|TRBV19|TRBJ1-5
CASSINRNQPQHF
TGTGCCAGTAGTATAAACCGCAATCAGCCCCAGCATTTT